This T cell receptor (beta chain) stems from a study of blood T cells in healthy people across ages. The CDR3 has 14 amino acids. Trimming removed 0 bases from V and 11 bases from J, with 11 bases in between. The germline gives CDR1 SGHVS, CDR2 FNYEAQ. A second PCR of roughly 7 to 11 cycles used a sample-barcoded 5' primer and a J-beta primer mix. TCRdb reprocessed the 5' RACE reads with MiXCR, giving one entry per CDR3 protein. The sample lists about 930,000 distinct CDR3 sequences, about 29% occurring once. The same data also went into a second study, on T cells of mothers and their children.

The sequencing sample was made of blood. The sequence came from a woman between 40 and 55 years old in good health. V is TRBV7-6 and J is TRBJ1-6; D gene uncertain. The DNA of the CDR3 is TGTGCCAGCAGCTTAGCGGGAGTCATGGCACCCCTCCACTTT. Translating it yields CASSLAGVMAPLHF.